This TCR beta chain was sequenced during a study of T cells in localized non-small cell lung cancer. General study findings and limits: There were a median roughly 59 of the top 100 tumor clones appearing in adjacent lung.

Points on this clone: The antigen is unknown.

The V end lost 4 bases, the J end lost 0 bases, and 8 bases lay between the germline ends. The CDR3 consists of 14 residues. Germline values: CDR1 SGHDT, CDR2 YYEEEE. The protocol was immunoSEQ multiplex PCR, while the TCRdb copy is restricted to in-frame clones and leaves out a portion. The data contain about 31,000 clones, roughly 94% of them singletons. The chain uses TRBV5-6 and TRBJ1-5, with D unresolved. This specimen was peripheral blood, taken before any cancer treatment. The receptor was isolated from a woman aged 40-69 years with stage I lung adenocarcinoma. The CDR3 nucleotides read TGTGCCAGCAGCCGGACTTATAGCAATCAGCCCCAGCATTTT. Amino acid sequence: CASSRTYSNQPQHF.